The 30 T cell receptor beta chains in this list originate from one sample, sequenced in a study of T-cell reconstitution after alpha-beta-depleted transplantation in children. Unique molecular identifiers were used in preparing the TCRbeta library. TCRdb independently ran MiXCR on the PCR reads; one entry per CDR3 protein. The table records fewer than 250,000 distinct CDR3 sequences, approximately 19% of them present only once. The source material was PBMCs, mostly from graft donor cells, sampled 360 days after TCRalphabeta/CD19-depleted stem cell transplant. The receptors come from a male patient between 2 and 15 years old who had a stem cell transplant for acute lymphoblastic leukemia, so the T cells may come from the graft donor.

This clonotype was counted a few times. Here the CDR3 reads CSVATGTSVLDEQYF. CDR3 nucleotide sequence: TGCAGTGTCGCGACCGGGACTAGCGTTTTGGACGAGCAGTACTTC. This sequence joins TRBV20-1 and TRBJ2-7; 10 bases agree with TRBD2. Losses at the gene ends were 7 bases for V and 5 bases for J; bases not matched to a gene: 14. The CDR3 length is 15 residues. Germline V gene data show CDR1 as DFQATT and CDR2 as SNEGSKA (reference sequence).

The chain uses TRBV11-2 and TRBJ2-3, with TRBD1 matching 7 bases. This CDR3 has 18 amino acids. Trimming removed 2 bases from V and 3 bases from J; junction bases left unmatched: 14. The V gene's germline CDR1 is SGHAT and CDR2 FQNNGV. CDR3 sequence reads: CASSLRGRGRDWTDTQYF. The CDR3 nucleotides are TGTGCCAGCAGCTTAAGGGGAAGGGGGCGAGATTGGACAGATACGCAGTATTTT. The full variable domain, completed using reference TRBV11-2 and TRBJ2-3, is EAGVAQSPRYKIIEKRQSVAFWCNPISGHATLYWYQQILGQGPKLLIQFQNNGVVDDSQLPKDRFSAERLKGVDSTLKIQPAKLEDSAVYLCASSLRGRGRDWTDTQYFGPGTRLTVL.

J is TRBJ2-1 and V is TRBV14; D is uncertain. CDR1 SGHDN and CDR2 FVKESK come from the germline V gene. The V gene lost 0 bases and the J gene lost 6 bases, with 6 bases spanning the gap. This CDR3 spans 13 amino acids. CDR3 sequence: CASSQDHGNEQFF. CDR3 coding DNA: TGTGCCAGCAGCCAAGATCACGGCAATGAGCAGTTCTTC.

CDR3 sequence (DNA): TGTGCCAGCACACCCTTACAGGGGAGGAGTGATGGCTACACCTTC. Protein product: CASTPLQGRSDGYTF. This chain uses TRBV12-3 or TRBV12-4 with TRBJ1-2; 7 bases are a match to TRBD1. CDR3 size: 15 residues. V trimming: 7 bases; J trimming: 6 bases; junction bases outside the gene matches: 14.

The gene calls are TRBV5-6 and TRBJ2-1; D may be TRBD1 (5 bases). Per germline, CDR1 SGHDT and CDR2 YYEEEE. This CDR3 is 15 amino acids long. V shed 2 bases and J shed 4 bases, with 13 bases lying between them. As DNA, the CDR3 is TGTGCCAGCAGCTTAGGCAGGGCGGATTACAATGAGCAGTTCTTC. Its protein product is CASSLGRADYNEQFF.

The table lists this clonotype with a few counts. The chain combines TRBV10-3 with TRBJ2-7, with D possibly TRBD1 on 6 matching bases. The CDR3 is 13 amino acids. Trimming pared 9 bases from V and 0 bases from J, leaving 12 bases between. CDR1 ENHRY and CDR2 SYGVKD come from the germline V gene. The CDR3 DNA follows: TGTGCCATGGGAGACAGGCTCTCCTACGAGCAGTACTTC. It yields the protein CAMGDRLSYEQYF.

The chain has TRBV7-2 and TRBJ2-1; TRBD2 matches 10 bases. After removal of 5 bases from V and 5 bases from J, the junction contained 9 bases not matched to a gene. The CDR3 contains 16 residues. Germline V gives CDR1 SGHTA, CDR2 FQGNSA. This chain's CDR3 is CASSPGGAGGNNEQFF. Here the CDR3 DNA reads TGTGCCAGCAGCCCCGGAGGAGCGGGGGGGAACAATGAGCAGTTCTTC.

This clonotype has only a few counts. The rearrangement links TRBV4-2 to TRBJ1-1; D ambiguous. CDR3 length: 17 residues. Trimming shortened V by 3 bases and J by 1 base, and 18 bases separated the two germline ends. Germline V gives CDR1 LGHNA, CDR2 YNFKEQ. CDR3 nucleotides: TGTGCCAGCAGCCATATACAACGGACGGACGAGAACACTGAAGCTTTCTTT. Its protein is CASSHIQRTDENTEAFF.

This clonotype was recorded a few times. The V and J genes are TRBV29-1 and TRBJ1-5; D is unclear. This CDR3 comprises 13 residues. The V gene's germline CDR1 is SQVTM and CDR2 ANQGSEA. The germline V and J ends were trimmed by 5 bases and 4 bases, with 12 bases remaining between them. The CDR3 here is CSVLVAPNQPQHF. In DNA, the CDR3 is TGCAGCGTTCTGGTTGCACCTAATCAGCCCCAGCATTTT.

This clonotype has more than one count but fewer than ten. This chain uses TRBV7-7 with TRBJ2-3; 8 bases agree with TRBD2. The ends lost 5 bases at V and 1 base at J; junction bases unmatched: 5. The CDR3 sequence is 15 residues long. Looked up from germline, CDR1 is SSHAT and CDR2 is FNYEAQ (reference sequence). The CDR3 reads CASSPQAGGTDTQYF. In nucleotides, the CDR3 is TGTGCCAGCAGCCCTCAAGCGGGAGGCACAGATACGCAGTATTTT.

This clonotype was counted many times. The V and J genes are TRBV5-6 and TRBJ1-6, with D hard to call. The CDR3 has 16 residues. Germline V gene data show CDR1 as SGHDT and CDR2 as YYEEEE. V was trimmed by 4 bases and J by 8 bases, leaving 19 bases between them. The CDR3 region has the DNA TGTGCCAGCAGCCCTAGCATTCGGGTATGGGATTCACCCCTCCACTTT. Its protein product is CASSPSIRVWDSPLHF.

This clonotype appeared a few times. Here the CDR3 reads CASSPPQGTDTQYF. As DNA, the CDR3 is TGTGCCAGCAGCCCTCCGCAGGGTACAGATACGCAGTATTTT. This chain links TRBV7-9 with TRBJ2-3; D might be TRBD1 (5 bases). The germline V and J ends were trimmed by 5 bases and 3 bases, with 12 bases remaining between them. CDR3 length equals 14 residues. CDR1 and CDR2 from the germline V gene are SEHNR and FQNEAQ (reference sequence).

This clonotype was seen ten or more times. The CDR3 loop is CASIAGGPTDTQYF. CDR3 bases: TGTGCCAGCATTGCGGGGGGGCCAACAGATACGCAGTATTTT. The rearrangement uses TRBV28 and TRBJ2-3, with 9 bases that match TRBD2. V shed 7 bases and J 3 bases; nucleotides not matched to a gene: 5. CDR1 and CDR2 from the germline V gene are MDHEN and SYDVKM. The CDR3 runs to 14 residues.

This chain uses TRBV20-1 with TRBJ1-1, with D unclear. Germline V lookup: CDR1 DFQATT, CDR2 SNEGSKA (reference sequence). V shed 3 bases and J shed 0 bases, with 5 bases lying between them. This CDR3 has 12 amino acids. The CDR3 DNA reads TGCAGTGCTAGGAGCATGAACACTGAAGCTTTCTTT. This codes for CSARSMNTEAFF.

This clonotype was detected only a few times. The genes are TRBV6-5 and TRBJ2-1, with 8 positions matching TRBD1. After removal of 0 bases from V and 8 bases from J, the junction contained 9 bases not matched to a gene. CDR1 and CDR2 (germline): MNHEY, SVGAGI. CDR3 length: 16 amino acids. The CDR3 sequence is CASSYSWTGMIDEQFF. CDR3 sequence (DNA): TGTGCCAGCAGTTACTCTTGGACAGGGATGATTGATGAGCAGTTCTTC.

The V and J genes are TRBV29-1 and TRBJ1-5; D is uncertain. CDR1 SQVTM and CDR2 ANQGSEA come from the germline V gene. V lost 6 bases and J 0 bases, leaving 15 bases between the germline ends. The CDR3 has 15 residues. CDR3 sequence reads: CSVRVGYDSNQPQHF. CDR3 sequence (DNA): TGCAGCGTCCGTGTGGGGTACGATAGCAATCAGCCCCAGCATTTT.

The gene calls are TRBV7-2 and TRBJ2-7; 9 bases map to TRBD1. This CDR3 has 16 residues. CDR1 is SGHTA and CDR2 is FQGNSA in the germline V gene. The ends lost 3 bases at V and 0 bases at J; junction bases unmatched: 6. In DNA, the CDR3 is TGTGCCAGCAGCTTGGGGGACAGGGTGTCCTCCTACGAGCAGTACTTC. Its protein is CASSLGDRVSSYEQYF. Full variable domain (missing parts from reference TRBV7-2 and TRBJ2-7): GAGVSQSPSNKVTEKGKDVELRCDPISGHTALYWYRQSLGQGLEFLIYFQGNSAPDKSGLPSDRFSAERTGGSVSTLTIQRTQQEDSAVYLCASSLGDRVSSYEQYFGPGTRLTVT.

The CDR3 protein is CASSQETGDPYEQYF. CDR3 DNA sequence: TGTGCCAGCAGCCAAGAAACGGGGGATCCCTACGAGCAGTACTTC. The rearrangement uses TRBV3-1 and TRBJ2-7; the D gene is possibly TRBD2 (6 bases). The germline V gene has CDR1 LGHDT and CDR2 YNNKEL (reference sequence). The CDR3 covers 15 residues. Trimming pared 0 bases from V and 2 bases from J, leaving 11 bases between.

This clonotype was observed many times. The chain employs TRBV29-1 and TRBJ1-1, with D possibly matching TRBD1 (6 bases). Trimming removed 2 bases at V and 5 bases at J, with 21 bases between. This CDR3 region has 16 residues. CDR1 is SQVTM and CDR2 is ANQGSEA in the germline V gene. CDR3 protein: CSVERRMEGTRTEAFF. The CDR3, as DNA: TGCAGCGTTGAACGTCGGATGGAGGGGACACGGACTGAAGCTTTCTTT.

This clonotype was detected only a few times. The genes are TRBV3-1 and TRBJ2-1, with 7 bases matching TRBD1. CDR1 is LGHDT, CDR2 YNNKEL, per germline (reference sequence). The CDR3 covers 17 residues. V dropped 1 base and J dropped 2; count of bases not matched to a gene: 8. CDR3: CASSQVGGQFPYNEQFF. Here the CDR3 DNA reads TGTGCCAGCAGCCAAGTTGGGGGACAGTTCCCCTACAATGAGCAGTTCTTC.

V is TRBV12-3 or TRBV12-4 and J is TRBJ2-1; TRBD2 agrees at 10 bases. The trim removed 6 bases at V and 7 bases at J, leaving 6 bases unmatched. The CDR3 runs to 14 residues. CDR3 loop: CASSMGLAWNEQFF. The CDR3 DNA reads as TGTGCCAGCAGCATGGGACTAGCGTGGAATGAGCAGTTCTTC.

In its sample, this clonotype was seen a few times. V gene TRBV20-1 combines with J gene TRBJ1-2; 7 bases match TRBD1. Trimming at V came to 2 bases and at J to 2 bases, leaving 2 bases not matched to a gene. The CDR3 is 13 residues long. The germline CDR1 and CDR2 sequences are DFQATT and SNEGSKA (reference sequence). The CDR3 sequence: CSARLTGNYGYTF. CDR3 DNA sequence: TGCAGTGCTAGATTGACAGGGAACTATGGCTACACCTTC.

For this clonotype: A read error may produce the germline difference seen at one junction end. For the CDR3, the DNA is TGTGCCAGCAGTTACACCGGGTCCGAAAGGATTTCCTTCGAGCAGTACTTC. Translated: CASSYTGSERISFEQYF. The V call is TRBV6-5, the J call TRBJ2-7; D uncertain. The CDR3 sequence is 17 residues long. Germline CDR1 is MNHEY and CDR2 is SVGAGI.

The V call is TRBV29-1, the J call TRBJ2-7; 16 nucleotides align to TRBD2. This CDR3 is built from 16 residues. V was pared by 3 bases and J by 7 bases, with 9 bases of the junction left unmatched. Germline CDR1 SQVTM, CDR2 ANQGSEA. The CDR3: CSVDGTSGGVSWEQYF. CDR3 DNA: TGCAGCGTTGATGGGACTAGCGGGGGGGTATCTTGGGAGCAGTACTTC.

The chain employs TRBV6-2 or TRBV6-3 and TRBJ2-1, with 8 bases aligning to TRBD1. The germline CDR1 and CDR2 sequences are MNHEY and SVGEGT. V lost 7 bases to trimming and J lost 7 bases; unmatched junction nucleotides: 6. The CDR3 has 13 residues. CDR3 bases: TGTGCCAGCAATAATGGACAGGGTAATGAGCAGTTCTTC. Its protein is CASNNGQGNEQFF.

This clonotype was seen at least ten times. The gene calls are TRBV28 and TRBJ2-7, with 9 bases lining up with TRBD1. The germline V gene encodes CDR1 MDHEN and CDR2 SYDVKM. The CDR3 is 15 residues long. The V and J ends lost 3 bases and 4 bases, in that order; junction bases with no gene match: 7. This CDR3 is CASSFVGQGFYEQYF. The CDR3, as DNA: TGTGCCAGCAGTTTCGTGGGACAGGGTTTTTACGAGCAGTACTTC. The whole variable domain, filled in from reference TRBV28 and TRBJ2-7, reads DVKVTQSSRYLVKRTGEKVFLECVQDMDHENMFWYRQDPGLGLRLIYFSYDVKMKEKGDIPEGYSVSREKKERFSLILESASTNQTSMYLCASSFVGQGFYEQYFGPGTRLTVT.

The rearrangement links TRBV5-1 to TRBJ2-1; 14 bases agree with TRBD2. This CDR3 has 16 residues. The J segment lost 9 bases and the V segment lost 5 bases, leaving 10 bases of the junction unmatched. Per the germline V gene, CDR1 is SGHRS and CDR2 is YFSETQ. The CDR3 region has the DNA TGCGCCAGCAGGACTAGCGGGGGGGCCGTTCGACTTGAGCAGTTCTTC. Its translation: CASRTSGGAVRLEQFF.

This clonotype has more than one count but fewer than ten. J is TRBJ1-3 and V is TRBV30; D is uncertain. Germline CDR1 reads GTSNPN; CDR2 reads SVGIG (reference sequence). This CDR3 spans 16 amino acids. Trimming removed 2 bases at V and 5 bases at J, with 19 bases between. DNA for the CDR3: TGTGCCTGGAGTTTTCCAAGGGCCCAACGCAGAAACACCATATATTTT. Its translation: CAWSFPRAQRRNTIYF. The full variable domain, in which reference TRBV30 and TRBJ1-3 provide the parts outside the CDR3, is SQTIHQWPATLVQPVGSPLSLECTVEGTSNPNLYWYRQAAGRGLQLLFYSVGIGQISSEVPQNLSASRPQDRQFILSSKKLLLSDSGFYLCAWSFPRAQRRNTIYFGEGSWLTVV.

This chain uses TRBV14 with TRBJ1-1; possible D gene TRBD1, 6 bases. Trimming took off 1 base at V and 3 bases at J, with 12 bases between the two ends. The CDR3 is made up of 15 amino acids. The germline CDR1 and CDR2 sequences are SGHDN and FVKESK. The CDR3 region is CASSQVGQLDTEAFF. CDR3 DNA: TGTGCCAGCAGCCAAGTTGGACAGCTGGACACTGAAGCTTTCTTT.

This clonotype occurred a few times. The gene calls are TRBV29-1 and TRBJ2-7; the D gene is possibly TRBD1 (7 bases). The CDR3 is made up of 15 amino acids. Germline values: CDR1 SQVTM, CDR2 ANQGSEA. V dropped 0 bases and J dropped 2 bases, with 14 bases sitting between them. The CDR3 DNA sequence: TGCAGCGTTGAAGATCCCAGGGGGGCGACCTACGAGCAGTACTTC. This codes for CSVEDPRGATYEQYF.